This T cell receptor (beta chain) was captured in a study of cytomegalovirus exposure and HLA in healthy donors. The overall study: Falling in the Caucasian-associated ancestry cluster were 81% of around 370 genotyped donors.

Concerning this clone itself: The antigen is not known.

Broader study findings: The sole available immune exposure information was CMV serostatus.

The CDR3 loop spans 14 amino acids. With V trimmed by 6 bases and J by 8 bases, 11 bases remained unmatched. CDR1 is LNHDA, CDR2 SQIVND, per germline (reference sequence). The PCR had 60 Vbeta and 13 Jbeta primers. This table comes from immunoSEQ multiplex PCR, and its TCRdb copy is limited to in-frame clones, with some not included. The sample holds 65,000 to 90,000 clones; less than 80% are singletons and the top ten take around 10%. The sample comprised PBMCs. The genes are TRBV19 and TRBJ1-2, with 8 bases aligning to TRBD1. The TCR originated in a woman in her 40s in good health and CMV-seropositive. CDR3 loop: CASSMDRDLWGYTF. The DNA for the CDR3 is TGTGCCAGTAGCATGGACAGGGATCTATGGGGCTACACCTTC.